The present TCR beta chain was sequenced within a study of blood T cell repertoires in COVID-19. At the level of the study: Sites across the United States, Italy and Spain contributed samples from acute and convalescent COVID-19.

Some clones are missing from TCRdb's copy, which holds only in-frame ones; the method was immunoSEQ multiplex PCR. This table has around 300,000 clones, roughly 89% appearing once. This clone was recorded only once. The germline V gene encodes CDR1 GTSNPN and CDR2 SVGIG (reference sequence). The CDR3 covers 12 residues. Trimming removed 8 bases from V and 8 bases from J; junction bases left unmatched: 9. This clonotype was sampled from a woman aged 40 to 49 who had recovered from COVID-19. This rearrangement joins TRBV30 to TRBJ1-2; 9 bases agree with TRBD1. Material for sequencing was peripheral blood. Written as DNA, the CDR3 is TGTGCCCGCGGACAGGGGTCGTTCGGCTACACCTTC. It encodes CARGQGSFGYTF.